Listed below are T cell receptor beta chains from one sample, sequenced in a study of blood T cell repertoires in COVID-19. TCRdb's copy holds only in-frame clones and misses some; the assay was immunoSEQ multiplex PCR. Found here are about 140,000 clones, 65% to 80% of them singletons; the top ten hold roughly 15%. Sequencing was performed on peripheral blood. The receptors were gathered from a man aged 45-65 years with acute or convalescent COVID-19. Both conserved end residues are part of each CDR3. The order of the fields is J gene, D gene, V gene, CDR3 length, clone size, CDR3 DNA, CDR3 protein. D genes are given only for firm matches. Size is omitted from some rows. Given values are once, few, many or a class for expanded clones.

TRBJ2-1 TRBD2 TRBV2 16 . TGTGCCAGCAGTGCCACCGGGACTAGCATTTACAATGAGCAGTTCTTC CASSATGTSIYNEQFF
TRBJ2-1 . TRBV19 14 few TGTGCCAGTAGTATCGCCGGGGGTAGGGGTGAGCAGTTCTTC CASSIAGGRGEQFF
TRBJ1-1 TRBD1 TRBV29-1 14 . TGCAGCGTTGACATGAACAGGGGAGTCACTGAAGCTTTCTTT CSVDMNRGVTEAFF
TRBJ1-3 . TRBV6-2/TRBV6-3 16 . TGTGCCAGCAGTCCCCGGGGACTTAGCTCTGGAAACACCATATATTTT CASSPRGLSSGNTIYF
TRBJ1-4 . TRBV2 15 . TGTGCCAGCAGTGAATACGGGGCAACTAATGAAAAACTGTTTTTT CASSEYGATNEKLFF
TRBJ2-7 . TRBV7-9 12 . TGTGCCAGCAGCCGAGGATCCTACGAGCAGTACTTC CASSRGSYEQYF
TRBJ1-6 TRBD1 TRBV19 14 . TGTGCCAGTAGATACCGGGACAGGAATTCACCCCTCCACTTT CASRYRDRNSPLHF
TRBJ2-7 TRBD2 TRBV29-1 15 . TGCAGCGTTGAAGATGGTACTAGCGGGGGTCGGGAGCAGTACTTC CSVEDGTSGGREQYF
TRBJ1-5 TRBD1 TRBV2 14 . TGTGCCAGCAGAGGACAGGGGGCGAATCAGCCCCAGCATTTT CASRGQGANQPQHF
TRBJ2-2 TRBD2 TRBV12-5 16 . TGTGCTAAGTTTAGGGCGGTAGCGGGGAACACCGGGGAGCTGTTTTTT CAKFRAVAGNTGELFF
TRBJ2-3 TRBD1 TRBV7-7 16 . TGTGCCAGCAGCCCAGGGGGCAGGGGAAGCACAGATACGCAGTATTTT CASSPGGRGSTDTQYF
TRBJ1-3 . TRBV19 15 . TGTGCCAGTACTGGCGGCGGTTACTCTGGAAACACCATATATTTT CASTGGGYSGNTIYF
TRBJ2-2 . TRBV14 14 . TGTGCCAGCAGCCAAGATTACAGGGCCGGGGAGCTGTTTTTT CASSQDYRAGELFF
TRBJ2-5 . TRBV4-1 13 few TGCGCCAGCAGCCGTATGCGGGAAGAGACCCAGTACTTC CASSRMREETQYF
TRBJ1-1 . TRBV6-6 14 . TGTGCCAGCAGCCTGGCGGGGGGGAACACTGAAGCTTTCTTT CASSLAGGNTEAFF
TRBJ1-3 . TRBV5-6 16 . TGTGCCAGCAGCTTGGTAGGGGGGGCTACTGGAAACACCATATATTTT CASSLVGGATGNTIYF
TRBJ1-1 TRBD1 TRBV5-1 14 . TGCGCCAGCAGCCAGGGACAGATGAACACTGAAGCTTTCTTT CASSQGQMNTEAFF
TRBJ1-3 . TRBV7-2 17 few TGTGCCAGCAGCTTAGTGGGCCGACTAATCTCTGGAAACACCATATATTTT CASSLVGRLISGNTIYF
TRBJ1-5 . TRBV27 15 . TGTGCCAGCAGCTCTAGGCCTCTTAGCAATCAGCCCCAGCATTTT CASSSRPLSNQPQHF
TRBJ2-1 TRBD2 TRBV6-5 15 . TGTGCCAGCAGACCCACTAGCGGGGGGGCCGGTGAGCAGTTCTTC CASRPTSGGAGEQFF
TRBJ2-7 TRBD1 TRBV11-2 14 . TGTGCCAGCAGCTCTGGGACAGGGACCGTCGAGCAGTACTTC CASSSGTGTVEQYF
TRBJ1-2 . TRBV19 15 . TGTGCCAGTAGTCCTTATGTAAACTCCAACTATGGCTACACCTTC CASSPYVNSNYGYTF
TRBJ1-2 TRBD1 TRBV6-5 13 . TGTGCCAGCAGTTATACAGGGGCTCGAGGCTACACCTTC CASSYTGARGYTF
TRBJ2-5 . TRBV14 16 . TGTGCCAGCAGCCACCGATCAGGGATCGGGCAAGAGACCCAGTACTTC CASSHRSGIGQETQYF
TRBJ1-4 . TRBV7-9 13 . TGTGCCAGCAGCTTAGACGGTCGTGAAAAACTGTTTTTT CASSLDGREKLFF
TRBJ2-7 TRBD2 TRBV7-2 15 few TGTGCCAGCAGCCCCCCGGCGGGGGTTTACTACGAGCAGTACTTC CASSPPAGVYYEQYF
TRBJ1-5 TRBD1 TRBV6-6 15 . TGTGCCAGCAGTTCCCAGGGGGGTGGCAATCAGCCCCAGCATTTT CASSSQGGGNQPQHF
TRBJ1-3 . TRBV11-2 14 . TGTGCCAGCAGCTTGCCAGACTCTGGAAACACCATATATTTT CASSLPDSGNTIYF
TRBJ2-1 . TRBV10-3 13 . TGTGCCATCAGTGAGGCGACAGGATCCGAGCAGTTCTTC CAISEATGSEQFF
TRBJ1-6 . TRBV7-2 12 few TGTGCCAGCAGCTCCTCCAATTCACCCCTCCACTTT CASSSSNSPLHF
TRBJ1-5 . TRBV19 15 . TGTGCCAGTAGTAGAGGGGGGACTATCAATCAGCCCCAGCATTTT CASSRGGTINQPQHF
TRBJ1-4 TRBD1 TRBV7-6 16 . TGTGCCAGCAGCTTAGGAGTACAGGGGATCGGGGAAAAACTGTTTTTT CASSLGVQGIGEKLFF
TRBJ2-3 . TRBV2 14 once TGTGCCAGCACCAAGGGAGGAAGCACAGATACGCAGTATTTT CASTKGGSTDTQYF
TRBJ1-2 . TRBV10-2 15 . TGCGCCAGCACCAGTAGCGGGGGCATGGGGTATGGCTACACCTTC CASTSSGGMGYGYTF
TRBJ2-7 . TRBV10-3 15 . TGTGCCATCAGTGACCCCTCCGGGACTCTCTACGAGCAGTACTTC CAISDPSGTLYEQYF
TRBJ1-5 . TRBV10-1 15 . TGCGCCAGCCAAGTCTTTGGACATTTTAATCAGCCCCAGCATTTT CASQVFGHFNQPQHF
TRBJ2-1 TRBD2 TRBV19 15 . TGTGCCAGTAAGGGGACTAGCGGGGACACAATGAGGCAGTTCTTC CASKGTSGDTMRQFF
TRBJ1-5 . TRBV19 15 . TGTGCCAGCCAAGCCCGGGGAGGGGGCAATCAGCCCCAGCATTTT CASQARGGGNQPQHF
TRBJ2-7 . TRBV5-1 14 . TGCGCCAGCAGCTTGCGGGACACATCCTACGAGCAGTACTTC CASSLRDTSYEQYF
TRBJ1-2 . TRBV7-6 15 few TGTGCCAGCAGCTTAGAGACAGGCGTCAACTATGGCTACACCTTC CASSLETGVNYGYTF
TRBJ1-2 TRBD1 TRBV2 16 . TGTGCCAGCAGAGGCTCCGGGACAGGGGGCAACTATGGCTACACCTTC CASRGSGTGGNYGYTF
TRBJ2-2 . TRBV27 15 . TGTGCCAGCAGTTTGTCCGGTATCTTACCCGGGGAGCTGTTTTTT CASSLSGILPGELFF
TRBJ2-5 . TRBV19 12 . TGTGCCAGTAGTCAACAAGGTGGAGCCCAGTACTTC CASSQQGGAQYF
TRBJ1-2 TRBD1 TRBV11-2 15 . TGTGCCAGCAGCTTAGACTTCCAGGGGGCTCATGGCTACACCTTC CASSLDFQGAHGYTF
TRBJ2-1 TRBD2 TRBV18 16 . TGTGCCAGCTCACAGAACAGCGGGGGGAAGCGCCATGAGCAGTTCTTC CASSQNSGGKRHEQFF
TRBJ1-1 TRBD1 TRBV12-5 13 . TGTGCTAGTGGTTTGATATGGACAGGGGAAGCTTTCTTT CASGLIWTGEAFF
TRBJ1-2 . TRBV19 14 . TGTGCCAGTAGCGCGACAGGCGCTAACTATGGCTACACCTTC CASSATGANYGYTF
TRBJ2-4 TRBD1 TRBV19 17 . TGTGCCAGTAGTATAGATAGGGGACAGGGGGGCGGAGGCATTCAGTACTTC CASSIDRGQGGGGIQYF
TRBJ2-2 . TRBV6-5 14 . TGTGCCAGCAGTTACTCCATTACAACCGGGGAGCTGTTTTTT CASSYSITTGELFF